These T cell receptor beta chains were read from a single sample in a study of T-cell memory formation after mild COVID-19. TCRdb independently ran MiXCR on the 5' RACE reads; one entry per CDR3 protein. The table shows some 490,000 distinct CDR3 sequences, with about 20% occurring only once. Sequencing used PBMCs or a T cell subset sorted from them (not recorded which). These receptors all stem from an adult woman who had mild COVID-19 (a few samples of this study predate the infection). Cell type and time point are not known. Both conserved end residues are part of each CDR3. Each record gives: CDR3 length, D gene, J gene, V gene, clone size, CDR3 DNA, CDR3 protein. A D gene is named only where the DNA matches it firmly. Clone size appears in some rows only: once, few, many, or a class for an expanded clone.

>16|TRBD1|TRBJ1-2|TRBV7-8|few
TGTGCCAGCAGCCCGGGGACAGGGGACTACAACTATGGCTACACCTTC
CASSPGTGDYNYGYTF
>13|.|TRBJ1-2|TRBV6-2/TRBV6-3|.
TGTGCCAGCCTCCGCCGGACTGTCGAAGGCTACACCTTC
CASLRRTVEGYTF
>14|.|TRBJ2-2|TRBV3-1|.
TGTGCCAGCAGCCCAAGGGTCCTCACCGGGGAGCTGTTTTTT
CASSPRVLTGELFF
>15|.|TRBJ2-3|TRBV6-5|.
TGTGCCAGCAGTTACGGCGGGACTAGCACAGATACGCAGTATTTT
CASSYGGTSTDTQYF
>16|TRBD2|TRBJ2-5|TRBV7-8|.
TGTGCCAGCAGCCTAGCGGGGGGCTCTCCGGAAGAGACCCAGTACTTC
CASSLAGGSPEETQYF
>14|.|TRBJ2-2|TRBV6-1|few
TGTGCCAGCAGTCTCACACAAAACACCGGGGAGCTGTTTTTT
CASSLTQNTGELFF
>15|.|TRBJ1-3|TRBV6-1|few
TGTGCCAGCAGTGAAGGAGGTTACTCTGGAAACACCATATATTTT
CASSEGGYSGNTIYF
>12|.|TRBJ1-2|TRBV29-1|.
TGCAGCGTTGAAGCCCCGTGGGATGGCTACACCTTC
CSVEAPWDGYTF
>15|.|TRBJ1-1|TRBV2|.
TGTGCCAGCAGTGAAGCGCAGGGGCTGAACACTGAAGCTTTCTTT
CASSEAQGLNTEAFF
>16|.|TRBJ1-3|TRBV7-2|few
TGTGCCAGCAGCTTAGCGCGGGGGGTATCAGGAAACACCATATATTTT
CASSLARGVSGNTIYF
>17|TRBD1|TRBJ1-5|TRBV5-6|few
TGTGCCAGCAGCTTGGCCTTGCTGGGACAGATGAATCAGCCCCAGCATTTT
CASSLALLGQMNQPQHF
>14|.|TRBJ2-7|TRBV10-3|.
TGTGCCATCAGTGAGTCTTACAGGGCCTACGAGCAGTACTTC
CAISESYRAYEQYF
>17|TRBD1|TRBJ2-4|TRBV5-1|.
TGCGCCAGCAGCCCCTCCCGGGACAGCGCAGCCAAAAACATTCAGTACTTC
CASSPSRDSAAKNIQYF
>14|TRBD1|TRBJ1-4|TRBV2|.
TGTGCCAGCAGGTGGACAGGGCCTAATGAAAAACTGTTTTTT
CASRWTGPNEKLFF
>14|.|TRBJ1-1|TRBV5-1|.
TGCGCCAGCAGCTCCCCGACAGGAAGCGCTGAAGCTTTCTTT
CASSSPTGSAEAFF
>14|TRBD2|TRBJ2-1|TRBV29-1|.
TGCAGCGTTGAAGGGACTAGCGGAGTATGGGGGCAGTTCTTC
CSVEGTSGVWGQFF
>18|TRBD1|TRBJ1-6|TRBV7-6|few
TGTGCCAGCAGCGACAGGGGGCGCGGGGTGCGGGGAAATTCACCCCTCCACTTT
CASSDRGRGVRGNSPLHF
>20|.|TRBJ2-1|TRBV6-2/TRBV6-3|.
TGTGCCAGCAGTTACCCCACCAGGGGTGGCCACCGCCTATTATACAATGAGCAGTTCTTC
CASSYPTRGGHRLLYNEQFF
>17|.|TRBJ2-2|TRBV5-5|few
TGTGCCAGCAAGCGAGATAGCGGCCCGCTTTGGACCGGGGAGCTGTTTTTT
CASKRDSGPLWTGELFF
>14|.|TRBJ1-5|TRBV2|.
TGTGCCAGCAGTGATTCCGGACCCAATCAGCCCCAGCATTTT
CASSDSGPNQPQHF
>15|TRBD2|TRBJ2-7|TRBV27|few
TGTGCCAGCAGTCCCGTAGCGGGAGGGATCGACGAGCAGTACTTC
CASSPVAGGIDEQYF
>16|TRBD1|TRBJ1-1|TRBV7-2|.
TGTGCCAGCAGCTTAGCTTCGCAGGGGGCGCTTACTGAAGCTTTCTTT
CASSLASQGALTEAFF
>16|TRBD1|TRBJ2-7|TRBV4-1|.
TGCGCCAGCAGCCTATCGGGACAGGCCACTTCCTACGAGCAGTACTTC
CASSLSGQATSYEQYF
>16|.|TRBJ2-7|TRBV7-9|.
TGTGCCAGCAGCTTAGCGCCACCTGACTTCTCATACGAGCAGTACTTC
CASSLAPPDFSYEQYF
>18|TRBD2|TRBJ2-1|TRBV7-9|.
TGTGCCAGCAGCTTAGGTTGGACTAGCGGGAGTGAAGAACAGGAGCAGTTCTTC
CASSLGWTSGSEEQEQFF
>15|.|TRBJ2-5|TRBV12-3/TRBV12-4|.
TGTGCCAGCAGTCCGCCACTAGGGGGAAGAGAGACCCAGTACTTC
CASSPPLGGRETQYF
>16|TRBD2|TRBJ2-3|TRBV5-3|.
TGTGCCAGAAGCTTGCCCCCACTAGCGGGCCCAGATACGCAGTATTTT
CARSLPPLAGPDTQYF
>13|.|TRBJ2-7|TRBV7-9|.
TGTGCCAGCAGCTCGGAGGAGCTTGGGGAGCAGTACTTC
CASSSEELGEQYF
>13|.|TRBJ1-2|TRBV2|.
TGTGCCAGCAACCTTGACAGTAACTATGGCTACACCTTC
CASNLDSNYGYTF
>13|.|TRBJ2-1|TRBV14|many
TGTGCCAGCGCGGGGGCCCCGGCTGGCGAGCAGTTCTTC
CASAGAPAGEQFF
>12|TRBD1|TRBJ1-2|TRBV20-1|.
TGCAGCTTGGGGACAGGAAACTATGGCTACACCTTC
CSLGTGNYGYTF
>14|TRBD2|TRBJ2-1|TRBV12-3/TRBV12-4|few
TGTGCCAGCAGTCCGCCGGGAGGGCCGGGCGAGCAGTTCTTC
CASSPPGGPGEQFF
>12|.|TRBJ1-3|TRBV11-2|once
TGTGCCAGCAGCTCAAAAGCAAACACCATATATTTT
CASSSKANTIYF
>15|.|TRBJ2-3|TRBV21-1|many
TGTGCCAGCAGCAAACGGTGCAGGGGGCAAGATACGCAGTATTTT
CASSKRCRGQDTQYF
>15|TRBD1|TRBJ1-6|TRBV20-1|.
TGCAGTGCTAGACTCCGGGACAGGGGGACTTCACCCCTCCACTTT
CSARLRDRGTSPLHF
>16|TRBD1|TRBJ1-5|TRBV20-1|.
TGCAGTGCTCTCCCGGGACAGGGCTATAGCAATCAGCCCCAGCATTTT
CSALPGQGYSNQPQHF
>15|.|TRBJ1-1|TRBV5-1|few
TGCGCCAGCAGCAAATCTTGGACAGTGAACACTGAAGCTTTCTTT
CASSKSWTVNTEAFF
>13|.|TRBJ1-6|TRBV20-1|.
TGCAGTGTTGCAAGCTCCTATAATTCACCCCTCCACTTT
CSVASSYNSPLHF
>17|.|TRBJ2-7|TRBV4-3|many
TGCGCCAGCAGCCAAGAGGTTATCGGCGGGGCCTCCTACGAGCAGTACTTC
CASSQEVIGGASYEQYF
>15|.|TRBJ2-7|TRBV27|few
TGTGCCAGCAGTTCGTATGCCGATGGCTCCTACGAGCAGTACTTC
CASSSYADGSYEQYF
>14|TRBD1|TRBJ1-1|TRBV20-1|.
TGCAGTGCTGGACAGGGGGCCGTGCTCACTGAAGCTTTCTTT
CSAGQGAVLTEAFF
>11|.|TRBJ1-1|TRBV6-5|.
TGTGCCAGCAACCTCCGAGGCGAAGCTTTCTTT
CASNLRGEAFF
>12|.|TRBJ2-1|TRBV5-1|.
TGCGCCAGCAGTGCGGGGTTCAATGAGCAGTTCTTC
CASSAGFNEQFF
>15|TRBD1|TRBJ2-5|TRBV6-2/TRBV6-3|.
TGTGCCAGCAGTAACTCCCGGACAGGGCGAGAGACCCAGTACTTC
CASSNSRTGRETQYF
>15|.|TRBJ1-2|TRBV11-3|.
TGTGCCAGCAGCAACCGGGACGGCCTTGACTATGGCTACACCTTC
CASSNRDGLDYGYTF
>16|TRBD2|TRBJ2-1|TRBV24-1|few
TGTGCCACCGGAGCCGGGACTAGCGGGAACTACAATGAGCAGTTCTTC
CATGAGTSGNYNEQFF
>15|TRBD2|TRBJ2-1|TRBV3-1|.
TGTGCCAGCCATAGCGGGGGGGATTTATACAATGAGCAGTTCTTC
CASHSGGDLYNEQFF
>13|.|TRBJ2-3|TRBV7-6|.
TGTGCCAGCAGCTTATTAGCGAGGGATACGCAGTATTTT
CASSLLARDTQYF
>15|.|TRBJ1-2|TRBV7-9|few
TGTGCCAGCAGCCCCCCCACAGGGAAATATAATGGCTACACCTTC
CASSPPTGKYNGYTF
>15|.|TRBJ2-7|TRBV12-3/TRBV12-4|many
TGTGCCAGCGTATTGTCGAGCAGCCCGACCTACGAGCAGTACTTC
CASVLSSSPTYEQYF